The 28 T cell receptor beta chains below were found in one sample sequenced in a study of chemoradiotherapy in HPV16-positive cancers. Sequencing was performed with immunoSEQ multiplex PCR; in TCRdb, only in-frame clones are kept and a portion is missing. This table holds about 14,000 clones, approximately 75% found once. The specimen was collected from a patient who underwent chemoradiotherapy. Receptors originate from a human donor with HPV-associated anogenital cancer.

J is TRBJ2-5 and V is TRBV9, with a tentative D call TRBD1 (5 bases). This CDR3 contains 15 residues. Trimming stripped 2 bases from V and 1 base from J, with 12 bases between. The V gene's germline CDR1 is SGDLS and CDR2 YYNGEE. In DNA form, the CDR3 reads TGTGCCAGCAGCGTCCAGGGTAGGGCCCAAGAGACCCAGTACTTC. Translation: CASSVQGRAQETQYF.

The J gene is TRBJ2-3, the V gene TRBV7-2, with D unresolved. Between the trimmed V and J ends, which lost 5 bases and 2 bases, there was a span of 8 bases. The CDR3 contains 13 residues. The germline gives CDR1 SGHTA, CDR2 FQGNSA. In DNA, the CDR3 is TGTGCCAGCAGCGTTACTGTCACAGATACGCAGTATTTT. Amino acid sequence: CASSVTVTDTQYF.

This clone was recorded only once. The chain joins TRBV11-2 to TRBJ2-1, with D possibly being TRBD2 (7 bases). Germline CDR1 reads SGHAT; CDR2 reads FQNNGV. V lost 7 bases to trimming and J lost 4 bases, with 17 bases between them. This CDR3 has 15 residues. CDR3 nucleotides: TGTGCCAGCATGATATGGGGGGGGCCATACAATGAGCAGTTCTTC. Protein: CASMIWGGPYNEQFF.

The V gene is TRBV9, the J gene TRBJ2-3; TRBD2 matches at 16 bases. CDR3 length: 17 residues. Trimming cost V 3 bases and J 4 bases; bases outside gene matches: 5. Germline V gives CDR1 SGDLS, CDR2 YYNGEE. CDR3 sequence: CASSGGTSGRAPDTQYF. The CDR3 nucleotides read TGTGCCAGCAGCGGAGGGACTAGCGGGAGGGCCCCAGATACGCAGTATTTT.

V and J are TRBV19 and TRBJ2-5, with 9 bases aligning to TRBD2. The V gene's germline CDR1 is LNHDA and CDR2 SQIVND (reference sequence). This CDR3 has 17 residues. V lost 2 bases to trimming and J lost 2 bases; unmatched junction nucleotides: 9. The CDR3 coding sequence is TGTGCCAGTAGTATAAATAGCGGGAGAACCTCACAAGAGACCCAGTACTTC. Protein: CASSINSGRTSQETQYF.

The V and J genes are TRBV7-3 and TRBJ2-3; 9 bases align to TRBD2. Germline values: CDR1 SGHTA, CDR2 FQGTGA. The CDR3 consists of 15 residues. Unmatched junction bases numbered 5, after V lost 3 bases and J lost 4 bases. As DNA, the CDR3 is TGTGCCAGCAGCTTGGCGGGAGGGATCGCAGATACGCAGTATTTT. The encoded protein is CASSLAGGIADTQYF. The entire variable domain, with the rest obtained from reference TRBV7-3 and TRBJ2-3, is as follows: GAGVSQTPSNKVTEKGKYVELRCDPISGHTALYWYRQSLGQGPEFLIYFQGTGAADDSGLPNDRFFAVRPEGSVSTLKIQRTERGDSAVYLCASSLAGGIADTQYFGPGTRLTVL.

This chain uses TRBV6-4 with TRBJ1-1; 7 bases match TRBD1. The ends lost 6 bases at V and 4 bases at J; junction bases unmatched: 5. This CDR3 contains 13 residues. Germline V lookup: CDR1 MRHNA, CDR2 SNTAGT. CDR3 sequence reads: CASRTRQGTEAFF. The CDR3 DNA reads TGTGCCAGCAGAACCAGACAGGGCACTGAAGCTTTCTTT.

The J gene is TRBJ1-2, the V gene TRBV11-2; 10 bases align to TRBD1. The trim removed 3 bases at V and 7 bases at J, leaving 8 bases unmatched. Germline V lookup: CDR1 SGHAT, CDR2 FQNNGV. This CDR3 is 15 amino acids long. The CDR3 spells CASSFDRGLGGGYTF. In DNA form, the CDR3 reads TGTGCCAGCAGCTTCGACAGGGGGCTGGGTGGTGGCTACACCTTC.

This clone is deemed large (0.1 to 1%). Written as DNA, the CDR3 is TGTGCCAGCAGCTGGACAGACTATTTGAACACTGAAGCTTTCTTT. Protein sequence: CASSWTDYLNTEAFF. The chain recombines TRBV28 with TRBJ1-1; maybe TRBD1 (6 bases). CDR1 and CDR2 (germline): MDHEN, SYDVKM. Trimming removed 6 bases at V and 0 bases at J, with 14 bases between. The CDR3 totals 15 residues.

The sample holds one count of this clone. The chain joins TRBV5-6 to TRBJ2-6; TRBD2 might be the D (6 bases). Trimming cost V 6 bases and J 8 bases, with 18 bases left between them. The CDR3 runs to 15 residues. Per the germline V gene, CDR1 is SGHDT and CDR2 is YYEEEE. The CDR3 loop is CASTSPWRGSNVLTF. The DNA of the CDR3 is TGTGCCAGCACCTCCCCGTGGAGGGGTTCCAACGTCCTGACTTTC.

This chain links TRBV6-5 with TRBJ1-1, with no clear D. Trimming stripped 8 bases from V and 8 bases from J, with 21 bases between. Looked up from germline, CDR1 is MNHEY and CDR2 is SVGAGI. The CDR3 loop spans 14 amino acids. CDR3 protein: CASHLSGSAYEAFF. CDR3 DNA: TGTGCCAGCCACCTCTCCGGGTCCGCCTACGAAGCTTTCTTT.

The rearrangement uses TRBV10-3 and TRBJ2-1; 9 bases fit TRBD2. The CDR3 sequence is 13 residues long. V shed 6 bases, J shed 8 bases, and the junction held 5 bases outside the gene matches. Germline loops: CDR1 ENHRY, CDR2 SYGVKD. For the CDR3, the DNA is TGTGCCATCAGAGTAGCGGGAGTTGATGAGCAGTTCTTC. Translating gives CAIRVAGVDEQFF.

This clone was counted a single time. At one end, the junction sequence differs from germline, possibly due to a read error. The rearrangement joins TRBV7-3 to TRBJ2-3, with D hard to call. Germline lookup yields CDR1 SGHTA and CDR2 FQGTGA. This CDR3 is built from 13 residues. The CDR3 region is CTSRGGGTDTQYF. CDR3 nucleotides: TGTACCAGCCGAGGCGGTGGCACAGATACGCAGTATTTT. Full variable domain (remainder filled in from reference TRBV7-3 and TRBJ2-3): GAGVSQTPSNKVTEKGKYVELRCDPISGHTALYWYRQSLGQGPEFLIYFQGTGAADDSGLPNDRFFAVRPEGSVSTLKIQRTERGDSAVYLCTSRGGGTDTQYFGPGTRLTVL.

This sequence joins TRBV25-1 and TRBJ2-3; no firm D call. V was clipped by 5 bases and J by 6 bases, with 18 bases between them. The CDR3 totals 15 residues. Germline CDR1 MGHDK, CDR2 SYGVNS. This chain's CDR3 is CASSRPALVRDTQYF. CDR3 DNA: TGTGCCAGCAGTAGACCCGCCTTGGTCAGGGATACGCAGTATTTT.

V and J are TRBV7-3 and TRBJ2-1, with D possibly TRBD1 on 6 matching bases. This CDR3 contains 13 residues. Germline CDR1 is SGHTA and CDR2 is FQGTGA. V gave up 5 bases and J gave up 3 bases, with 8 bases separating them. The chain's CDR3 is CASSPGVYNEQFF. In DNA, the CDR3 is TGTGCCAGCAGCCCAGGGGTCTACAATGAGCAGTTCTTC.

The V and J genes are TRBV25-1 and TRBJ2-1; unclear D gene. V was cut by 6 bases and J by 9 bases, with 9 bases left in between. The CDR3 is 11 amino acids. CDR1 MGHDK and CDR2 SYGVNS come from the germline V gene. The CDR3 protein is CASSLGSEQFF. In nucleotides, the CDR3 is TGTGCCAGCAGCCTGGGGTCTGAGCAGTTCTTC.

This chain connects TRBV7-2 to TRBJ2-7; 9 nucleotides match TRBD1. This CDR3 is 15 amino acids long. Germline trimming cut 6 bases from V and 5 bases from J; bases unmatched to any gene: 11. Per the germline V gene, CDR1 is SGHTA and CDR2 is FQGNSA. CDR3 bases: TGTGCCAGCAGACATTCCGGGACAGGGTTCAACGAGCAGTACTTC. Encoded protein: CASRHSGTGFNEQYF.

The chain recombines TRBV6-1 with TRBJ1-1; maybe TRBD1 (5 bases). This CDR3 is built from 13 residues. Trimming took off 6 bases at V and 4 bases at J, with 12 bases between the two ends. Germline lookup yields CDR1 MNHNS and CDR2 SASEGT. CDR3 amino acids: CASRNGGGTEAFF. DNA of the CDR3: TGTGCCAGCAGAAATGGGGGGGGCACTGAAGCTTTCTTT.

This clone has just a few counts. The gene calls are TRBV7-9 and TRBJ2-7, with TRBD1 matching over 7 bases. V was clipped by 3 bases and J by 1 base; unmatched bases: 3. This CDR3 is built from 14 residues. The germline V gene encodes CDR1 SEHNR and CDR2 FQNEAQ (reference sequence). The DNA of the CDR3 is TGTGCCAGCAGCTTCAGGGACAGATCCTACGAGCAGTACTTC. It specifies CASSFRDRSYEQYF. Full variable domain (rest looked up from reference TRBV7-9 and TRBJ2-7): DTGVSQNPRHKITKRGQNVTFRCDPISEHNRLYWYRQTLGQGPEFLTYFQNEAQLEKSRLLSDRFSAERPKGSFSTLEIQRTEQGDSAMYLCASSFRDRSYEQYFGPGTRLTVT.

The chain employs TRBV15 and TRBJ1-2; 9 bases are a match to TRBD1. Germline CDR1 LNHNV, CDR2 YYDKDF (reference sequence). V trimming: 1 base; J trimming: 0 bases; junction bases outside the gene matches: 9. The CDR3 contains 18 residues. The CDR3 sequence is CATSRVRDRAYTNYGYTF. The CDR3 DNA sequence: TGTGCCACCAGCAGAGTCCGGGACAGGGCCTATACTAACTATGGCTACACCTTC.

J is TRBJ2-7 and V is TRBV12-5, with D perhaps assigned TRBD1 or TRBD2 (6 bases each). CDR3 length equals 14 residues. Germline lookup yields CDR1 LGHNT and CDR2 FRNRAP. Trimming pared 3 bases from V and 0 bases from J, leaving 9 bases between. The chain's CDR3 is CASGLGGTSYEQYF. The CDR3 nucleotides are TGTGCTAGTGGTTTAGGGGGGACCTCCTACGAGCAGTACTTC. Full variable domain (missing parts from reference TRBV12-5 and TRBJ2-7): DARVTQTPRHKVTEMGQEVTMRCQPILGHNTVFWYRQTMMQGLELLAYFRNRAPLDDSGMPKDRFSAEMPDATLATLKIQPSEPRDSAVYFCASGLGGTSYEQYFGPGTRLTVT.

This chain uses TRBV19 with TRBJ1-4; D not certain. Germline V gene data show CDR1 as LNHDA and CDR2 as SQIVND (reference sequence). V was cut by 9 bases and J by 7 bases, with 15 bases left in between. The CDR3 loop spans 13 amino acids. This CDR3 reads CASVTSWGEKLFF. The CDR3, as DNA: TGTGCCAGCGTCACATCCTGGGGTGAAAAACTGTTTTTT.

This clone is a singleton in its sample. CDR3: CASKERGTDTQYF. As DNA, the CDR3 is TGTGCCAGTAAGGAGCGGGGCACAGATACGCAGTATTTT. V gene TRBV19 combines with J gene TRBJ2-3; a possible D gene is TRBD2 (6 bases). The CDR3 covers 13 residues. The germline V gene has CDR1 LNHDA and CDR2 SQIVND (reference sequence). The V end was cut by 7 bases, the J end by 1 base, with 9 bases between.

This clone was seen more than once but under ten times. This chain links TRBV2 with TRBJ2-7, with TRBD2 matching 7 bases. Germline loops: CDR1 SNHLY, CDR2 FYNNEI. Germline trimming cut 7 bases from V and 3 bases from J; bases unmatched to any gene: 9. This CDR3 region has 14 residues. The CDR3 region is CASNPPSGYYEQYF. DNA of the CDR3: TGTGCCAGCAATCCCCCTAGCGGTTACTACGAGCAGTACTTC.

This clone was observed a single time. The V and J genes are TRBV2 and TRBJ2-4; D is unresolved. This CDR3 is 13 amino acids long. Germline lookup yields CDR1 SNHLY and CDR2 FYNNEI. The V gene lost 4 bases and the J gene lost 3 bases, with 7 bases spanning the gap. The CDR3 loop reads CASSAVNKNIQYF. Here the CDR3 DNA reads TGTGCCAGCAGTGCAGTTAACAAAAACATTCAGTACTTC.

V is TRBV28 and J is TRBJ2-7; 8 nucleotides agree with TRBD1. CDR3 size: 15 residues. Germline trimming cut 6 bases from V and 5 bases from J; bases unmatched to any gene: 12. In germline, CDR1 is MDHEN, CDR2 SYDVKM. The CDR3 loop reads CASRITRGLNHEQYF. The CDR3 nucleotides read TGTGCCAGCAGAATTACCAGGGGGCTCAACCACGAGCAGTACTTC.

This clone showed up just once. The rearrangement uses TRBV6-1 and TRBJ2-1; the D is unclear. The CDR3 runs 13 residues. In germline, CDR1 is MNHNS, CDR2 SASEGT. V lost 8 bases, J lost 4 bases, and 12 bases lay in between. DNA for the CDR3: TGTGCCAGCCACCCCGACGGGTACAATGAGCAGTTCTTC. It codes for CASHPDGYNEQFF.

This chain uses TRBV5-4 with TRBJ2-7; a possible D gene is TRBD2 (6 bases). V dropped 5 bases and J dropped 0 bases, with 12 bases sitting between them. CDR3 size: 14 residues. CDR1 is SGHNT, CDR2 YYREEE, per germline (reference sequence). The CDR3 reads CASSRRGSSYEQYF. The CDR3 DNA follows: TGTGCCAGCAGTAGGAGGGGTAGCTCCTACGAGCAGTACTTC. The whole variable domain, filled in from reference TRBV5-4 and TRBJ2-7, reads ETGVTQSPTHLIKTRGQQVTLRCSSQSGHNTVSWYQQALGQGPQFIFQYYREEENGRGNFPPRFSGLQFPNYSSELNVNALELDDSALYLCASSRRGSSYEQYFGPGTRLTVT.